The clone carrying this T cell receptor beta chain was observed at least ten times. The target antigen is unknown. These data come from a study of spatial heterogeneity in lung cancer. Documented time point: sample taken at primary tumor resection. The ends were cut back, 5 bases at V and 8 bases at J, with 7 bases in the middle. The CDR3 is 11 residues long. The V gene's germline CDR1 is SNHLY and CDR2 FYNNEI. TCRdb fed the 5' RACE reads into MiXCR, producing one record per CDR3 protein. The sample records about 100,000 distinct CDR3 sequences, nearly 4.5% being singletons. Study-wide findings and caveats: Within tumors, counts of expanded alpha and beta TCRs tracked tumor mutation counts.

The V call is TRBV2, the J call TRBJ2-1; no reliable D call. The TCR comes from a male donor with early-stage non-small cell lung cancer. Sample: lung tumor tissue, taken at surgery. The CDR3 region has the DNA TGTGCCAGCAGTTACGTCCATGAGCAGTTCTTC. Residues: CASSYVHEQFF.